A selection of T cell receptor beta chains follows, all from one sample in a study of blood T cell repertoires in COVID-19. The protocol was immunoSEQ multiplex PCR, while the TCRdb copy is restricted to in-frame clones and leaves out a portion. Altogether 150,000 or so clones are present, around 81% being singletons, with the ten largest covering approximately 9.9%. The sequencing sample was made of peripheral blood. The source is a man aged 60 to 69 with active or convalescent COVID-19. CDR3s include the opening cysteine and the closing phenylalanine or tryptophan. D genes are given only for firm matches. Only some rows state a clone size, as once, few, many or a class for expanded clones.

>TRBJ2-7|TRBD1|TRBV7-9|.
TGTGCCAGCAGCTTCACGGGACAGGGGTACTACGAGCAGTACTTC
CASSFTGQGYYEQYF
>TRBJ2-2|.|TRBV10-3|.
TGTGCCATCAGGGCAGGCCCGAACACCGGGGAGCTGTTTTTT
CAIRAGPNTGELFF
>TRBJ2-5|TRBD1|TRBV6-6|.
TGTGCCAGCAGCCGAGAGGCCCGAAGGGGACAGCCACAACAAGAGACCCAGTACTTC
CASSREARRGQPQQETQYF
>TRBJ2-3|TRBD2|TRBV9|.
TGTGCCAGCAGCGTATCGGGGGGGCCGGTCGATACGCAGTATTTT
CASSVSGGPVDTQYF
>TRBJ2-1|TRBD2|TRBV18|.
TGTGCCAGCTCACTGGGACTAGCGGGGGTGACCTACAATGAGCAGTTCTTC
CASSLGLAGVTYNEQFF
>TRBJ2-1|TRBD2|TRBV28|.
TGTGCCAGCAGACTAGCGGGAGGCAAAAATGAGCAGTTCTTC
CASRLAGGKNEQFF
>TRBJ2-7|TRBD2|TRBV10-3|.
TGTGCCATCAGTGTGGGGGGGGATGAGCAGTACTTC
CAISVGGDEQYF
>TRBJ1-1|.|TRBV15|many
TGTGCCACCAGCTCCCATATGGAGGTCTCCATGAACACTGAAGCTTTCTTT
CATSSHMEVSMNTEAFF
>TRBJ1-1|.|TRBV5-1|.
TGCGCCAGCAGCCTGGGTGGGGGAGGAACTGAAGCTTTCTTT
CASSLGGGGTEAFF
>TRBJ1-2|.|TRBV7-8|.
TGTGCCAGCAGCTTTTCGGGACTCAGAGGTGGCTACACCTTC
CASSFSGLRGGYTF
>TRBJ1-1|.|TRBV29-1|.
TGCAGCGGACTCCCACAGGAGAACACTGAAGCTTTCTTT
CSGLPQENTEAFF
>TRBJ2-7|.|TRBV4-2|.
TGTGCCAGCAGCCAAGACGGAGCCGGGGTCTCCTACGAGCAGTACTTC
CASSQDGAGVSYEQYF
>TRBJ2-2|.|TRBV5-5|few
TGTGCCAGCAGCTTCCTAGACGGGGAGCTGTTTTTT
CASSFLDGELFF
>TRBJ1-6|.|TRBV25-1|.
TGTGCCAGCAGTTCGGGAAGGAGCTCCTATAATTCACCCCTCCACTTT
CASSSGRSSYNSPLHF
>TRBJ2-5|TRBD2|TRBV3-1/TRBV3-2|once
TGTGCCAGCAGCTTACCCTGGTTGGGGGGGGACCAAGAGACCCAGTACTTC
CASSLPWLGGDQETQYF
>TRBJ2-2|.|TRBV11-2|.
TGTGCCAGCAGCTTAGGTCCGGGGTCCGCCGCCGGGGAGCTGTTTTTT
CASSLGPGSAAGELFF
>TRBJ1-3|.|TRBV2|.
TGTGCCAGCAGTGCCCCAGACTCCTACTCTGGAAACACCATATATTTT
CASSAPDSYSGNTIYF
>TRBJ1-4|.|TRBV5-1|.
TGCGCCAGCAGCTCCCACGGGAGGGAAAAACTGTTTTTT
CASSSHGREKLFF
>TRBJ2-7|.|TRBV5-1|.
TGCGCCAGCAGCTTGGGACGGGTTTCCTACGAGCAGTACTTC
CASSLGRVSYEQYF
>TRBJ1-3|TRBD1|TRBV27|.
TGTGCCAGCAGGCCCACAGGGGCTGGAAACACCATATATTTT
CASRPTGAGNTIYF
>TRBJ1-4|.|TRBV7-9|.
TGTGCCAGCAGCTTGGCCAGGGGTAATGAAAAACTGTTTTTT
CASSLARGNEKLFF
>TRBJ1-4|.|TRBV4-2|once
TGTGCCAGCAGCCCCGGTGGTCGGACTAATGAAAAACTGTTTTTT
CASSPGGRTNEKLFF
>TRBJ2-2|.|TRBV11-3|.
TGTGCCAGCAGCCCAACGTGGACAGCGAACACCGGGGAGCTGTTTTTT
CASSPTWTANTGELFF
>TRBJ1-3|.|TRBV29-1|once
TGCAGCGTCCGCACACCTTACTCTGGAAACACCATATATTTT
CSVRTPYSGNTIYF
>TRBJ1-2|.|TRBV12-3/TRBV12-4|.
TGTGCCAGCAGTTCCGGGGGGTTCTATGGCTACACCTTC
CASSSGGFYGYTF
>TRBJ2-5|.|TRBV7-2|.
TGTGCCAGCAGCCCTATTTGGACAAGTGAGACCCAGTACTTC
CASSPIWTSETQYF
>TRBJ2-1|.|TRBV4-2|.
TGTGCCAGCAGCCCCCTTGCGGGGGCCCACAATGAGCAGTTCTTC
CASSPLAGAHNEQFF
>TRBJ1-5|.|TRBV9|.
TGTGCCAGCAGCGCAGGAACAGGTTTTAGCAATCAGCCCCAGCATTTT
CASSAGTGFSNQPQHF
>TRBJ2-1|TRBD2|TRBV11-2|.
TGTGCCAGCAGCCCCGGGACTAGCGGGATGTGGTTCTTC
CASSPGTSGMWFF
>TRBJ2-3|.|TRBV7-9|.
TGTGCCAGCAGCCCCCCTATTCAGGGCACAGATACGCAGTATTTT
CASSPPIQGTDTQYF
>TRBJ1-3|.|TRBV4-1|.
TGCGCCAGCAGCCAAGCGGGTTACGGAAACACCATATATTTT
CASSQAGYGNTIYF
>TRBJ2-7|.|TRBV2|.
TGTGCCAGCAGTGATATGGGGAGCTCCTACGAGCAGTACTTC
CASSDMGSSYEQYF
>TRBJ1-1|TRBD1|TRBV10-1|.
TGCGCCAGCAGTGACGTTGGGACAGGGGACACTGAAGCTTTCTTT
CASSDVGTGDTEAFF